This T cell receptor (beta chain) derives from a study of T cell changes during pregnancy in multiple sclerosis. CDR3 length: 17 amino acids. Germline V gene lookup returns CDR1 SGHAT and CDR2 FQNNGV. The J segment lost 5 bases and the V segment lost 1 base, leaving 11 bases of the junction unmatched. The repertoire was sequenced with immunoSEQ multiplex PCR; TCRdb's copy has only in-frame clones and lacks some. The sample contains tens of thousands of clones, roughly nine tenths of which appear only once. The source of this sequence is a female donor in good health, enrolled as a control in a pregnancy study. V gene TRBV11-2 combines with J gene TRBJ2-5, with TRBD2 matching over 9 bases. This specimen was CD4+ T cells from peripheral blood mononuclear cells, taken in the third trimester of pregnancy. CDR3 coding DNA: TGTGCCAGCAGCTTAGCGGGACTAGCCGGGGCCAGGGAGACCCAGTACTTC. It translates to CASSLAGLAGARETQYF.